Listed below are T cell receptor beta chains from one sample, sequenced in a study of shared clonotypes between healthy human individuals. This table comes from immunoSEQ multiplex PCR, and its TCRdb copy is limited to in-frame clones, with some not included. The top ten hold around 1.7% of the sample, which has about 2.2 million clones, approximately 92% seen once. The sequencing sample was made of naive CD8+ T cells from PBMCs. These receptors all come from a man younger than 35 in good health. Some clones in this sample may be carry-over from other donors' samples. CDR3s include the opening cysteine and the closing phenylalanine or tryptophan. Each record gives: D gene, V gene, J gene, CDR3 protein, CDR3 DNA. The D gene is left open where the match is weak.

.	TRBV15	TRBJ2-7	CATRRDTSYEQYF	TGTGCCACCAGGAGGGACACTTCCTACGAGCAGTACTTC
TRBD2	TRBV27	TRBJ2-7	CASRDTTSGSYEQYF	TGTGCCAGCAGGGATACAACTAGCGGGAGTTACGAGCAGTACTTC
TRBD2	TRBV13	TRBJ2-1	CASSLDTSGLRQFF	TGTGCCAGCAGCTTAGATACTAGCGGGCTACGGCAGTTCTTC
TRBD2	TRBV30	TRBJ2-7	CAWEERGAAPTKYEQYF	TGTGCCTGGGAGGAGCGGGGGGCGGCCCCTACTAAGTACGAGCAGTACTTC
.	TRBV27	TRBJ2-7	CASGWQGASYEQYF	TGTGCCAGCGGGTGGCAGGGAGCATCCTACGAGCAGTACTTC
.	TRBV7-9	TRBJ2-7	CASSLVAATYEQYF	TGTGCCAGCAGCTTAGTCGCAGCAACCTACGAGCAGTACTTC
.	TRBV28	TRBJ2-1	CASRPWLEQNEQFF	TGTGCCAGCAGACCCTGGCTAGAGCAAAATGAGCAGTTCTTC
TRBD2	TRBV9	TRBJ2-1	CASSVAGGGDSYNEQFF	TGTGCCAGCAGCGTTGCGGGAGGGGGAGATTCCTACAATGAGCAGTTCTTC
.	TRBV12-5	TRBJ2-7	CASSEDGRIYEQYF	TGTGCTAGCAGTGAGGACGGCCGTATATACGAGCAGTACTTC
TRBD2	TRBV5-1	TRBJ2-7	CASSLGLAGLFSEQYF	TGCGCCAGCAGCTTGGGACTAGCGGGACTATTCTCCGAGCAGTACTTC
.	TRBV27	TRBJ2-7	CASSFQLAGYEQYF	TGTGCCAGCAGTTTTCAACTAGCCGGCTACGAGCAGTACTTC
TRBD2	TRBV7-9	TRBJ2-1	CASSQGLAGPPDEQFF	TGTGCCAGCAGCCAGGGACTAGCGGGACCCCCCGATGAGCAGTTCTTC
.	TRBV5-1	TRBJ2-3	CASSSDDTQYF	TGCGCCAGCAGCTCAGACGATACGCAGTATTTT
.	TRBV11-2	TRBJ2-7	CASRQTGTSYEQYF	TGTGCCAGCAGGCAAACAGGGACCTCCTACGAGCAGTACTTC
.	TRBV7-6	TRBJ2-3	CASSFVADTQYF	TGTGCCAGCAGCTTCGTGGCAGATACGCAGTATTTT
.	TRBV21-1	TRBJ1-4	CASRTGMEGEKLFF	TGTGCCAGCAGGACAGGAATGGAAGGTGAAAAACTGTTTTTT
.	TRBV6-5	TRBJ1-2	CASSYSGQGLTYGYTF	TGTGCCAGCAGTTACTCGGGGCAGGGCCTTACCTATGGCTACACCTTC
TRBD2	TRBV2	TRBJ2-3	CASRGKSGSGNTDTQYF	TGTGCCAGCAGGGGTAAAAGCGGGAGCGGGAACACAGATACGCAGTATTTT
.	TRBV27	TRBJ2-1	CASSGLRGGSYNEQFF	TGTGCCAGCAGCGGACTCAGGGGGGGCTCCTACAATGAGCAGTTCTTC
TRBD1	TRBV28	TRBJ2-7	CASSQTGTGDYEQYF	TGTGCCAGCAGTCAAACCGGGACAGGGGACTACGAGCAGTACTTC
TRBD1	TRBV5-3	TRBJ1-4	CARSLGKSWTGCNEKLFF	TGTGCCAGAAGCTTGGGAAAATCCTGGACAGGGTGTAATGAAAAACTGTTTTTT
.	TRBV28	TRBJ1-2	CASSLPRGGGDGYTF	TGTGCCAGCAGTTTGCCCCGTGGGGGAGGGGATGGCTACACCTTC
TRBD2	TRBV27	TRBJ2-1	CASSLMSSGRTPYNEQFF	TGTGCCAGCAGTTTAATGTCTAGCGGGAGGACACCTTACAATGAGCAGTTCTTC